This T cell receptor (beta chain) was sequenced in a study of OX40 agonist ivuxolimab in advanced cancers. Study-wide context: At 0.01 to 10 mg/kg, ivuxolimab was administered intravenously to patients every 2 weeks.

Points from the study as a whole: Averaged across samples, CD8+ T cells carried more expanded clones than CD4+ did.

Only in-frame clones appear in the TCRdb table, and some are missing; sequencing was by immunoSEQ multiplex PCR. The data contain 65,000 to 70,000 clones, roughly nine tenths of them seen just once; the ten biggest clones take up less than 7.5%. About this clone: Antigen: not known.

This CDR3 contains 15 residues. V was shortened by 5 bases and J by 0 bases, with 15 bases between the two germline ends. Germline assignment: CDR1 SGHKS and CDR2 YYEKEE (reference sequence). No patient had autoimmune disease or received systemic immunosuppression. The sample in question was CD4+ or CD8+ T cells sorted from blood, obtained in a trial of the OX40 agonist ivuxolimab. This sequence joins TRBV5-5 and TRBJ2-7; unclear D gene. The receptor comes from an adult with an advanced solid tumor such as melanoma, head and neck, liver or kidney cancer. The CDR3: CASSLGNLPSYEQYF. CDR3 nucleotide sequence: TGTGCCAGCAGTCTGGGAAACCTTCCCTCCTACGAGCAGTACTTC.